Detailed here is one T cell receptor (beta chain). What it recognizes is unknown. Among all donors, each was a healthy Caucasian. TCRdb reprocessed the 5' RACE reads with MiXCR, giving one entry per CDR3 protein. Of 500,000 or so distinct CDR3 sequences in the sample, around 20% were seen once. This sample was taken from a study of identical twins. The study's findings and limits: Where out-of-frame alpha sequences were twin-shared, they showed excess low generation probability.

Germline V lookup: CDR1 ENHRY, CDR2 SYGVKD. Trimming took off 4 bases at V and 7 bases at J, with 8 bases between the two ends. The CDR3 runs to 13 residues. This same sample was also taken into another study, of T cells expressing NK-cell markers. From that report: The CD3+CD56-NKG2C+ fraction of several donors was also led by these clonotypes. Whether expanded NKG2C+ T cell clones were HCMV-specific remained unclear.

This receptor was taken from a woman aged 18-29 years in good health. The J gene is TRBJ1-6, the V gene TRBV10-3; D uncertain. Sequences were obtained from CD4+ T cells sorted from blood. The CDR3 sequence: CAISGEENSPLHF. CDR3 nucleotides: TGTGCCATCAGTGGGGAGGAGAATTCACCCCTCCACTTT.